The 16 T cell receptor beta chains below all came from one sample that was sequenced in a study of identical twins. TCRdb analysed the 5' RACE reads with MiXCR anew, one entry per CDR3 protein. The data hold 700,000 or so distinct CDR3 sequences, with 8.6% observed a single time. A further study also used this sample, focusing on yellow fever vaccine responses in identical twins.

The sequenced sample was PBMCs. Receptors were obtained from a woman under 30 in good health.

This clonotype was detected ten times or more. The CDR3 DNA is TGTGCCAGCAGGGCTGGCAACCTGAACACTGAAGCTTTCTTT. Its translation is CASRAGNLNTEAFF. The genes are TRBV11-2 and TRBJ1-1; D call uncertain. V was clipped by 6 bases and J by 0 bases, with 11 bases between them. In germline, CDR1 is SGHAT, CDR2 FQNNGV. The CDR3 length is 14 residues. Drawing the rest from reference TRBV11-2 and TRBJ1-1, the complete variable domain is EAGVAQSPRYKIIEKRQSVAFWCNPISGHATLYWYQQILGQGPKLLIQFQNNGVVDDSQLPKDRFSAERLKGVDSTLKIQPAKLEDSAVYLCASRAGNLNTEAFFGQGTRLTVV.

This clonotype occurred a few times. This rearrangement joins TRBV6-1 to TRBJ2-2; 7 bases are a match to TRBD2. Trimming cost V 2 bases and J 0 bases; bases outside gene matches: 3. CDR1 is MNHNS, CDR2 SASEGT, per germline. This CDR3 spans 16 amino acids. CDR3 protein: CASSEIGLANTGELFF. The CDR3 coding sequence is TGTGCCAGCAGTGAAATAGGACTAGCGAACACCGGGGAGCTGTTTTTT.

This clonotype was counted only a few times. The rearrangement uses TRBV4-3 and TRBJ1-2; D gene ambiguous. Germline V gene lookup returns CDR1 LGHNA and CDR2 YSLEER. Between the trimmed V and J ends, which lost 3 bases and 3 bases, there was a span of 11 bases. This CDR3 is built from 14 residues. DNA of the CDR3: TGCGCCAGCAGCCAGGAAACAGTAGACTATGGCTACACCTTC. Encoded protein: CASSQETVDYGYTF.

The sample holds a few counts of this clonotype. Here the CDR3 DNA reads TGTGCCAGCAGTCGTAACGGGGACCGCTATGGCTACACCTTC. Translation gives CASSRNGDRYGYTF. The chain uses TRBV27 and TRBJ1-2, with a weak D call TRBD1 (5 bases). Germline lookup yields CDR1 MNHEY and CDR2 SMNVEV (reference sequence). The V and J ends lost 5 bases and 4 bases respectively, with 14 bases between them. The CDR3 covers 14 residues.

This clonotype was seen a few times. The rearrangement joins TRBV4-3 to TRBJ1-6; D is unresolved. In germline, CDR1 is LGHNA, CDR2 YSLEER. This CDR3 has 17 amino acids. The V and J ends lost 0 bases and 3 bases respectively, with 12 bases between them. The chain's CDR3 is CASSQDLVTDYNSPLHF. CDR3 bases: TGCGCCAGCAGCCAAGATCTGGTCACCGACTATAATTCACCCCTCCACTTT.

CDR3 in amino acids: CASSPGGTPSPYEQYF. DNA for the CDR3: TGTGCCAGCAGTCCAGGCGGGACACCTAGCCCCTACGAGCAGTACTTC. The chain joins TRBV27 to TRBJ2-7; tentatively, D is TRBD1 or TRBD2 (6 bases each). Trimming took 5 bases from V and 2 from J, leaving 19 bases between them. Per germline, CDR1 MNHEY and CDR2 SMNVEV (reference sequence). The CDR3 is made up of 16 amino acids.

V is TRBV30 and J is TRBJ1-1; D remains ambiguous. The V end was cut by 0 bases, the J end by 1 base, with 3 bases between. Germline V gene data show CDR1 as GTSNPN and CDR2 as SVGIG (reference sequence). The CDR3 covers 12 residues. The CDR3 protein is CAWSVWNTEAFF. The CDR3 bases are TGTGCCTGGAGTGTATGGAACACTGAAGCTTTCTTT. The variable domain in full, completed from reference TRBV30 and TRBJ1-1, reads SQTIHQWPATLVQPVGSPLSLECTVEGTSNPNLYWYRQAAGRGLQLLFYSVGIGQISSEVPQNLSASRPQDRQFILSSKKLLLSDSGFYLCAWSVWNTEAFFGQGTRLTVV.

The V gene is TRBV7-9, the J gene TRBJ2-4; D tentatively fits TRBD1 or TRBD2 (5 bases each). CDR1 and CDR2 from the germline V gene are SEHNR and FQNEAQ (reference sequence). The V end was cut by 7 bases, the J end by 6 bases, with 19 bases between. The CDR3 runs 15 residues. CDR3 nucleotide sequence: TGTGCCAGCAACTCGGCCGGCGGGCAGGGAAACATTCAGTACTTC. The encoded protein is CASNSAGGQGNIQYF. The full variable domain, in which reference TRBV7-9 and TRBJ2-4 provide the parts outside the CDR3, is DTGVSQNPRHKITKRGQNVTFRCDPISEHNRLYWYRQTLGQGPEFLTYFQNEAQLEKSRLLSDRFSAERPKGSFSTLEIQRTEQGDSAMYLCASNSAGGQGNIQYFGAGTRLSVL.

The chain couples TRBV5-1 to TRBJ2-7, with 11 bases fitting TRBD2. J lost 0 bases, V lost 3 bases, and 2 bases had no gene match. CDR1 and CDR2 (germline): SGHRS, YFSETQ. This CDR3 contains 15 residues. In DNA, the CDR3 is TGCGCCAGCAGCTCGGGACTAGCGGTCTCCTACGAGCAGTACTTC. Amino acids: CASSSGLAVSYEQYF.

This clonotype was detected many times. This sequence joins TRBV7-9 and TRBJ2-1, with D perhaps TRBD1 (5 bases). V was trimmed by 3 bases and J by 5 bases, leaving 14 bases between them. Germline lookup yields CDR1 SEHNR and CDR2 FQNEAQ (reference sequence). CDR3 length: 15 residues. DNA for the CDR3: TGTGCCAGCAGCTTTGACAGCACTACTCACAATGAGCAGTTCTTC. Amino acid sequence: CASSFDSTTHNEQFF.

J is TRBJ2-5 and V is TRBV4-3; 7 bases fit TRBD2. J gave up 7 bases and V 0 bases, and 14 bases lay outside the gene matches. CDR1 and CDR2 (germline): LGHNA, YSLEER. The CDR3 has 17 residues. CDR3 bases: TGCGCCAGCAGCCAAGACGCCGTCGCGGGAGTCCCGAGGACCCAGTACTTC. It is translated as CASSQDAVAGVPRTQYF.

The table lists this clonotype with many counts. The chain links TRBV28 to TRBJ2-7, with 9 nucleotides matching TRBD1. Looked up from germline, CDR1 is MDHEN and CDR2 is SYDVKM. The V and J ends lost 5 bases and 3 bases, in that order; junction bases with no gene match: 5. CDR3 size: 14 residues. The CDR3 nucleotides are TGTGCCAGCAGTGCGGGACAGGGCTTCTACGAGCAGTACTTC. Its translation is CASSAGQGFYEQYF.

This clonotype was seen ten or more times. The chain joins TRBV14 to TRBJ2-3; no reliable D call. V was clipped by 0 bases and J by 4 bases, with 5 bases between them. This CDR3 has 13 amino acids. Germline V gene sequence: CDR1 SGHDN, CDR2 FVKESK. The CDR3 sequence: CASSQDLADTQYF. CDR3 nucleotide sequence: TGTGCCAGCAGCCAAGATTTGGCAGATACGCAGTATTTT. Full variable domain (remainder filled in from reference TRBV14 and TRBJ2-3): EAGVTQFPSHSVIEKGQTVTLRCDPISGHDNLYWYRRVMGKEIKFLLHFVKESKQDESGMPNNRFLAERTGGTYSTLKVQPAELEDSGVYFCASSQDLADTQYFGPGTRLTVL.

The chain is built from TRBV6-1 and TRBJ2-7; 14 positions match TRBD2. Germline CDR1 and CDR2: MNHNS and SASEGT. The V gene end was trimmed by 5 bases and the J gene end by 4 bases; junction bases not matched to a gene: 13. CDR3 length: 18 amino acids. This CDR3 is CASSPGTSGRGASYEQYF. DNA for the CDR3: TGTGCCAGCAGTCCTGGGACTAGCGGGAGAGGTGCGTCGTACGAGCAGTACTTC.

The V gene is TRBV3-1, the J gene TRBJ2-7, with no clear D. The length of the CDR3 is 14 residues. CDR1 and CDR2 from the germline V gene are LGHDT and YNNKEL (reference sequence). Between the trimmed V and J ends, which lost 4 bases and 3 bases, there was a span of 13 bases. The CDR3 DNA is TGTGCCAGCAGCCCACAAAGGGTCGGCTACGAGCAGTACTTC. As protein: CASSPQRVGYEQYF.

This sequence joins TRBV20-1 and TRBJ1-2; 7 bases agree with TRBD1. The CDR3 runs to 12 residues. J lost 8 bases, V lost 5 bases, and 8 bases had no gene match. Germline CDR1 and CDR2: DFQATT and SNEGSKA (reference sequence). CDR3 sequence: CSAQDRVDGYTF. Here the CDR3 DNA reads TGCAGTGCTCAAGACAGGGTTGACGGCTACACCTTC.